This T cell receptor beta chain was recorded in a study of glioma-infiltrating T cells (dated by TCRdb to the mid-2010s). Some background on the complete study: Sequencing of TCR alpha- and beta-chain repertoires was performed on glioma tissue, on non-neoplastic brain tissue, and on matched peripheral blood mononuclear cells. The paired cohort was made up of three low-grade glioma patients, about 8 primary glioblastoma patients and three non-glioma patients who contributed non-neoplastic brain tissue. To measure how far tissue and blood T-cell populations diverged, each tissue-infiltrating repertoire was compared against the peripheral blood repertoire of the same patient.

The iRepertoire nested amplicon-rescue multiplex PCR (arm-PCR) platform was used to amplify TCR alpha and beta CDR3 regions from RNA. One-step reverse transcription and amplification used about 95-400 ng of tissue mRNA or PBMC total RNA as input. Following bead purification, Illumina adapters were added through a secondary multiplex PCR, and the libraries were then gel-purified between 200 and 400 bp. Libraries carried internal 6-nucleotide barcodes used for demultiplexing. The libraries were sequenced on an Illumina MiSeq using 2x220 or 2x250 nucleotide paired-end reads. Processing in the source paper ran as follows. Paired reads were merged with FLASH 1.2.11 and aligned to the GRCh37 human genome with BWA-MEM before extracting TRA and TRB reads. An IMGT-derived reference of cassette sequences and CDR3 motifs, with pseudogenes included, was used for V and J assignment. Reads were translated in three frames, and productive CDR3s were defined as those with a C...FGXG motif and no stop codons. Clonotypes were defined as unique combinations of V-J cassette pair and CDR3 amino acid sequence. Reads were filtered by Hamming distance, thresholded by each sample's sequence error rate in mapped regions. The public reads were reprocessed in TCRdb via fastp at Q25 and MiXCR, keeping in-frame beta chains. When rows share a CDR3 protein, they turn into one entry using the most common DNA and genes. The V and J calls were determined by TCRdb, not by the authors. The sample includes around 90,000 distinct CDR3 sequences, with roughly 40% observed a single time. The leading ten clones occupy roughly two fifths of the sample.

Taken from the germline V gene, the CDR1 and CDR2 loops are MNHEY and SVGEGT. Counted from cysteine to phenylalanine, this CDR3 has 16 amino acids. Only the CDR3 portion is preserved as DNA: 48 bases, with reading frame beginning at the first base. The V end gives up 5 bases and the J end 4 bases, leaving 7 bases in the junction not matched to a gene. Study-wide findings and limitations: VJ-independent divergence between tissue and blood was below expectation in non-neoplastic patients but above expectation in all gliomas, especially low-grade gliomas. Only a very small number of CDR3 sequences turned up in both tissue and blood, a result put down to high CDR3 diversity combined with limited sampling. Group comparisons were based on small numbers of patients: three non-neoplastic, three low-grade glioma and several glioblastoma patients.

Details on this clonotype: Its antigen specificity is not known. No clone much larger than this one lies a single base away; base qualities are absent.

Sequences were obtained from glioma tissue, nonneoplastic brain tissue, or PBMCs (not recorded which). This clonotype originated in a human donor with low-grade glioma or glioblastoma, undergoing nonglioma brain surgery, or in good health (not recorded which). The rearrangement combines TRBV6-2 or TRBV6-3 with TRBJ2-3; TRBD2 agrees with 12 junctional bases. The CDR3 protein is CASSARLAGVPDTQYF. The nucleotides are TGTGCCAGCAGTGCAAGACTAGCGGGAGTCCCAGATACGCAGTATTTT.